The 7 T cell receptor beta chains presented below share a single source sample, sequenced in a study of blood T cell dynamics during melanoma immunotherapy (dated by TCRdb to about 2020). To prepare the library, the immunoSEQ multiplex PCR assay was applied. TCRdb limited this immuneACCESS table to in-frame rearrangements with V and J called. A share of clones is missing; checked studies link under half to unresolved V genes, and the rest is unexplained. Across this sample there are about 22,000 clones, with about nine tenths seen only once. The top ten clones comprise roughly 1.2% of the sample. What the time point label conveys for this sample: pre-treatment baseline. The material sequenced was blood, taken from a patient treated with checkpoint blockade. The receptor set was obtained from a human donor with melanoma.

This clone was observed once. The genes are TRBV30 and TRBJ1-5; D not certain. Per germline, CDR1 GTSNPN and CDR2 SVGIG (reference sequence). Deletions cut 1 base from V and 9 bases from J, with 19 bases between. The CDR3 is 15 amino acids. CDR3 bases: TGTGCCTGGAGTGAGGCAAATATTCCCCGGGCGCCCCAGCATTTT. Translating it yields CAWSEANIPRAPQHF.

This chain links TRBV7-8 with TRBJ2-4; the D call may be TRBD1 or TRBD2 (5 bases each). This CDR3 is 14 amino acids long. Trimming removed 3 bases at V and 2 bases at J, with 8 bases between. Germline V CDR1 and CDR2: SGHVS, FQNEAQ. CDR3 DNA sequence: TGTGCCAGCAGCTTGGGGGAAACCAAAAACATTCAGTACTTC. It codes for CASSLGETKNIQYF.

This clone was seen a handful of times. CDR3 DNA sequence: TGTGCCAGCAGTTTACCCGGGACAGGGGTCGGATACGAGCAGTACTTC. It yields the protein CASSLPGTGVGYEQYF. The J gene is TRBJ2-7, the V gene TRBV28; 10 positions match TRBD1. This CDR3 is 16 amino acids long. Germline loops: CDR1 MDHEN, CDR2 SYDVKM. V shed 2 bases and J 4 bases; nucleotides not matched to a gene: 8.

V and J are TRBV7-2 and TRBJ2-1; 9 nucleotides line up with TRBD2. The germline gives CDR1 SGHTA, CDR2 FQGNSA. The CDR3 is made up of 15 amino acids. V lost 3 bases, J lost 6 bases, and 6 bases stayed unmatched. The CDR3 is CASSFGLAGTNEQFF. As DNA, the CDR3 is TGTGCCAGCAGCTTCGGTCTAGCGGGGACCAATGAGCAGTTCTTC.

This clone is a singleton in its sample. This sequence joins TRBV9 and TRBJ1-4; possible D gene TRBD1, 5 bases. CDR3 length equals 15 residues. Trimming pared 4 bases from V and 3 bases from J, leaving 13 bases between. The germline V gene has CDR1 SGDLS and CDR2 YYNGEE. Here the CDR3 DNA reads TGTGCCAGCAGCCCTTTAGAAGGGGCTAATGAAAAACTGTTTTTT. It translates to CASSPLEGANEKLFF.

The CDR3 DNA is TGTGCCAGTACTGTCCGGGGGGCGCGTACTGAAGCTTTCTTT. Translating it yields CASTVRGARTEAFF. The chain has TRBV19 and TRBJ1-1; tentative D call: TRBD1 (6 bases). Between the trimmed V and J ends, which lost 7 bases and 5 bases, there was a span of 17 bases. The CDR3 is 14 residues long. The germline CDR1 and CDR2 sequences are LNHDA and SQIVND (reference sequence).

J is TRBJ1-5 and V is TRBV9; tentatively, D is TRBD1 (6 bases). V lost 0 bases to trimming and J lost 0 bases, with 10 bases between them. The CDR3 loop spans 16 amino acids. Germline-derived CDR1 and CDR2 are SGDLS and YYNGEE. The DNA of the CDR3 is TGTGCCAGCAGCGTAGGGGGGGGCTCTAGCAATCAGCCCCAGCATTTT. It codes for CASSVGGGSSNQPQHF.